This is a list of T cell receptor beta chains from one sample in a study of shared clonotypes between healthy human individuals. Sequenced by immunoSEQ multiplex PCR; TCRdb stores in-frame clones only, minus some. Seen here are 1.5 million to 2.5 million clones, about 95% observed once, and the top ten hold roughly 1.2%. The sample was naive CD8+ T cells sorted from blood. The source is a man younger than 35 in good health. The CDR3 runs from the conserved cysteine through the conserved F or W.

V: TRBV5-6; CDR3: CASTLEGPETPFGYTF
V: TRBV7-6; CDR3: CASSLGEGQETQYF
V: TRBV19; CDR3: CASTGTGGGQPQHF
V: TRBV7-9; CDR3: CASSLNSEPQHF
V: TRBV7-8; CDR3: CASRLDPAYNEQFF
V: TRBV11-1; CDR3: CASSPQRRGNTEAFF
V: TRBV7-9; CDR3: CASSGLGGTGELFF
V: TRBV19; CDR3: CASSPAVGEQYF
V: TRBV28; CDR3: CAGRSSGADGELFF
V: TRBV5-6; CDR3: CASSLDSELVQYF
V: TRBV28; CDR3: CASSLTGNTGELFF
V: TRBV7-9; CDR3: CASSLDEAYEQYF
V: TRBV7-9; CDR3: CASLEGEAWETQYF
V: TRBV6-1; CDR3: CAAWESSPLHF
V: TRBV27; CDR3: CASSLEWGYEQYF
V: TRBV29-1; CDR3: CSDGVDGTEAFF
V: TRBV27; CDR3: CASSLLNNEQFF
V: TRBV27; CDR3: CASSSWEPLSYNEQFF
V: TRBV11-2; CDR3: CASSLVGETQYF
V: TRBV19; CDR3: CASSIGRDRYTGELFF
V: TRBV5-7; CDR3: CASSAPGQLDEKLFF
V: TRBV7-9; CDR3: CASSKPPGQGGNTEAFF
V: TRBV18; CDR3: CASSHSDSSYEQYF
V: TRBV10-2; CDR3: CASDETDLGYEQYF
V: TRBV27; CDR3: CASSLYQDTQYF
V: TRBV6-5; CDR3: CASSSGTSTDTQYF
V: TRBV27; CDR3: CASSNPGQGTYGYTF
V: TRBV27; CDR3: CASSLDRVGEQYF
V: TRBV6-5; CDR3: CASSYSLDEQFF
V: TRBV4-1; CDR3: CASSSPREAENTEAFF
V: TRBV19; CDR3: CASSPGQGDTEAFF
V: TRBV5-3; CDR3: CARSLKDTQYF
V: TRBV27; CDR3: CASSFPSLGAQYF
V: TRBV28; CDR3: CASSLSGTFSYEQYF
V: TRBV11-3; CDR3: CASSPTGGYEQYF
V: TRBV7-6; CDR3: CASSLAGNSYEQYF
V: TRBV7-6; CDR3: CASSADRGAVVTNTYNEQFF
V: TRBV27; CDR3: CASSYTGRGQPQHF
V: TRBV19; CDR3: CASREGQGLLNEQFF
V: TRBV6-1; CDR3: CASSGGYTF
V: TRBV30; CDR3: CAWSTAGGWETQYF
V: TRBV30; CDR3: CAWSDTANSYEQYF
V: TRBV13; CDR3: CASSFAGGYEQYF
V: TRBV7-9; CDR3: CASSFPLAGEQFF
V: TRBV9; CDR3: CASSVEAAAYNEQFF
V: TRBV4-1; CDR3: CASSHPRRADTEAFF
V: TRBV5-6; CDR3: CASSHDGPYGYTF
V: TRBV19; CDR3: CASSIIGTAEKLFF
V: TRBV27; CDR3: CASRTQSSYNEQFF
V: TRBV5-4; CDR3: CASSSSGANTEAFF
V: TRBV4-1; CDR3: CASSQFTGNTEAFF
V: TRBV7-9; CDR3: CASSLVGTTYGYTF
V: TRBV6-5; CDR3: CASSYGTGSNEQYF
V: TRBV2; CDR3: CASSNTGTGEPEQETQYF
V: TRBV4-1; CDR3: CASSQVQSNSPLHF
V: TRBV19; CDR3: CASSIMIGDGYTF
V: TRBV27; CDR3: CASSLIRDSNQPQHF
V: TRBV13; CDR3: CASSLRVLGAEETQYF
V: TRBV7-8; CDR3: CASSLSHGGRDTGELFF
V: TRBV6-6; CDR3: CASSPLPGGSGELFF